The present entry profiles one T cell receptor beta chain with its context. Its antigen is as yet unknown. The CDR3 length is 13 residues. V was trimmed by 3 bases and J by 4 bases, leaving 10 bases between them. The germline V gene encodes CDR1 SGHTA and CDR2 FQGNSA. Each CDR3 protein gets one entry after TCRdb re-called the PCR reads with MiXCR. The sample lists approximately 15,000 distinct CDR3 sequences, roughly 60% occurring once. The data originate from a study of esophageal squamous cell carcinoma under preoperative chemotherapy. Turning to the study itself: Both tumor-infiltrating lymphocytes and peripheral blood T cells were profiled.

Study-wide findings and caveats: After chemotherapy, TCR diversity rose significantly in peripheral T cells but not in tumor-infiltrating lymphocytes. Peripheral T cells migrating into the tumor appeared to partly supply post-treatment tumor-infiltrating lymphocytes. Paclitaxel-nedaplatin therapy caused immediate, substantial clonotype frequency changes.

Time point here: before preoperative PTX-NDP chemotherapy. The sample was acquired from a patient given preoperative chemotherapy. The receptor was derived from a human donor with esophageal squamous cell carcinoma. The donor label of this sample is uncertain. The gene calls are TRBV7-2 and TRBJ2-7; tentative D call: TRBD2 (5 bases). CDR3 DNA: TGTGCCAGCAGCTTTGCGGGCGAATACGAGCAGTACTTC. Its translation: CASSFAGEYEQYF.